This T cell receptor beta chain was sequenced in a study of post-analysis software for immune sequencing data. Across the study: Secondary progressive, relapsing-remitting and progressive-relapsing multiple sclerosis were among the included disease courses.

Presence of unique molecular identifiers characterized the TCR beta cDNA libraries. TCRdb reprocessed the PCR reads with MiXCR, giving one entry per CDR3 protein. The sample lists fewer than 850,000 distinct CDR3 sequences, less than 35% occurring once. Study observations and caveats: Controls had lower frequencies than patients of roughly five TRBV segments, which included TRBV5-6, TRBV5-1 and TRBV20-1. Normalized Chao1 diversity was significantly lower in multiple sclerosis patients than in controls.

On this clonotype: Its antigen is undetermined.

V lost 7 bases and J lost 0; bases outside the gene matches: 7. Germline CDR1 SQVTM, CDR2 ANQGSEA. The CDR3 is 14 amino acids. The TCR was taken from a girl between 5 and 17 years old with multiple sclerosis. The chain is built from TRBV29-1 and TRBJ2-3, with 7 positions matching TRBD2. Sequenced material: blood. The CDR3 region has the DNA TGCAGCGCCCAGACTAGCATTAGCACAGATACGCAGTATTTT. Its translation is CSAQTSISTDTQYF.